The TCR beta chain described here comes from a study of neurological immune-mediated disorders. General study findings and limits: Among 34 multiple sclerosis patients, 18 had repertoires that phylogenetic grouping placed in one related-CDR3 cluster, a possible signature.

The V segment lost 6 bases and the J segment 5 bases; nucleotides outside the gene matches: 9. The CDR3 totals 16 residues. TCRdb re-called the 5' RACE reads with MiXCR, one entry per CDR3 protein. The sample includes roughly 43,000 distinct CDR3 sequences, about 2% of them seen just once. Unsorted libraries were generated from 2 million PBMCs. These cells had been stored in RNAlater at -80 C. This clonotype was seen ten or more times. The antigen is unknown. The sequencing input was PBMCs. The clonotype was recovered from a woman in her thirties or forties with multiple sclerosis. The chain has TRBV12-3 or TRBV12-4 and TRBJ2-2, with TRBD2 identical over 10 bases. The CDR3 loop reads CASSPLAGAPTGELFF. The DNA for the CDR3 is TGTGCCAGCAGCCCCCTAGCGGGGGCCCCAACCGGGGAGCTGTTTTTT.